The rows below give T cell receptor beta chains drawn from one sample of a study of CD4 T cells in relation to SARS-CoV-2 and coronaviruses. Antigens of these TCRs are unknown. Generated by immunoSEQ multiplex PCR, the TCRdb table keeps only in-frame clones and is missing some. The sample contains approximately 36,000 clones, roughly four fifths of which appear only once. Input material: naive CD4+ T cells from PBMCs, cultured in vitro. These TCRs come from an adult with COVID-19. CDR3s include the opening cysteine and the closing phenylalanine or tryptophan. D genes are given only for firm matches. Size tells how often a clone was seen (once, few, many) or the class of an expanded clone, and some rows leave it out.

cdr3_nt	cdr3_aa	d_call	v_call	j_call	clone_size
TGTGCCAGCAGCCCATGGGGGGCAGGGAAAGACTACGAGCAGTACTTC	CASSPWGAGKDYEQYF	.	TRBV28	TRBJ2-7	.
TGTGCCAGCAGCCCACCTAGCCAGCGGGAGTTTCTCTACGAGCAGTACTTC	CASSPPSQREFLYEQYF	TRBD2	TRBV7-3	TRBJ2-7	.
TGTGCCAGCAGCCGACAGGGGTCTAATTCACCCCTCCACTTT	CASSRQGSNSPLHF	TRBD1	TRBV3-1/TRBV3-2	TRBJ1-6	.
TGTGCCATCAGTGAGTTTGGCGGCACAGATACGCAGTATTTT	CAISEFGGTDTQYF	.	TRBV10-3	TRBJ2-3	.
TGTGCCAGCAGCCCTTCCAGGACGGACTACAATGAGCAGTTCTTC	CASSPSRTDYNEQFF	.	TRBV14	TRBJ2-1	.
TGTGCCACCAGTGATGTGGGGCGCGACGAGCAGTACTTC	CATSDVGRDEQYF	.	TRBV24-1	TRBJ2-7	.
TGTGCCAGCAGCGTAGGGAGTAGCACAGATACGCAGTATTTT	CASSVGSSTDTQYF	.	TRBV9	TRBJ2-3	.
TGTGCCAGCATTTGGGGGGCTGGTAATCAGCCCCAGCATTTT	CASIWGAGNQPQHF	.	TRBV28	TRBJ1-5	.
TGTGCCAGCAGCCCAATAGACTCAATTGGGACAGATACGCAGTATTTT	CASSPIDSIGTDTQYF	.	TRBV14	TRBJ2-3	.
TGTGCCAGCAGCGTAGGGGGGGGACACAATGAGCAGTTCTTC	CASSVGGGHNEQFF	TRBD2	TRBV9	TRBJ2-1	.
TGCGCCAGCAGCTTGGGGGACTATTTTAATGAGCAGTTCTTC	CASSLGDYFNEQFF	TRBD2	TRBV5-1	TRBJ2-1	.
TGTGCCAGCTCACCGCAGCTGGGAGCGTCAGGGGAAAACGGAAACACCATATATTTT	CASSPQLGASGENGNTIYF	.	TRBV18	TRBJ1-3	.
TGTGCCTGGAGTGGGACAAATAGCAATCAGCCCCAGCATTTT	CAWSGTNSNQPQHF	.	TRBV30	TRBJ1-5	.
TGTGCCAGCTCACCACCCCGGAAGCTCTACGAGCAGTACTTC	CASSPPRKLYEQYF	.	TRBV18	TRBJ2-7	.
TGTGCCAGCAGCTTAGATATCGGTTTAGGGAAGAGCTCCTACAATGAGCAGTTCTTC	CASSLDIGLGKSSYNEQFF	.	TRBV11-2	TRBJ2-1	.
TGTGCCAGTAGTATAGACGGACCTGGGGCCAACGTCCTGACTTTC	CASSIDGPGANVLTF	.	TRBV19	TRBJ2-6	.
TGTGCCAGCAGCTTAGTCGGGACTATCTCCTACAATGAGCAGTTCTTC	CASSLVGTISYNEQFF	TRBD2	TRBV7-8	TRBJ2-1	.
TGTGCCACCAGCAGCACCGGGACCTCCTACGAGCAGTACTTC	CATSSTGTSYEQYF	.	TRBV15	TRBJ2-7	.
TGTGCCAGCAGTGCGGTATTTCATGAGCAGTTCTTC	CASSAVFHEQFF	.	TRBV6-2/TRBV6-3	TRBJ2-1	.
TGCGCCAGCAGCATCCCGACAGGGCATGGGGGAGTGACCCAGTACTTC	CASSIPTGHGGVTQYF	TRBD1	TRBV5-1	TRBJ2-5	.
TGTGCCAGCAGTTTAAATATGGGCAGCAACTCGAACACCGGGGAGCTGTTTTTT	CASSLNMGSNSNTGELFF	.	TRBV28	TRBJ2-2	.
TGTGCCAGTAGTATAACTAGCCGGAATACGCAGTATTTT	CASSITSRNTQYF	.	TRBV19	TRBJ2-3	once
TGTGCCAGCTCACCCGGGACTAGCGGGAAGGAGTACTTC	CASSPGTSGKEYF	TRBD2	TRBV18	TRBJ2-7	.
TGTGCCAGCAGTGAACAGCCTTTACCCTATGGCTACACCTTC	CASSEQPLPYGYTF	.	TRBV6-1	TRBJ1-2	.
TGTGCCAGCAGCCAAGCCGGGACCCAGTACTTC	CASSQAGTQYF	.	TRBV7-2	TRBJ2-5	.
TGTGCCAGCAGCTTAGTTGTGTCTGGAAACACCATATATTTT	CASSLVVSGNTIYF	.	TRBV11-2	TRBJ1-3	few
TGTGCCGCAGGACAGGCCCAAGAGACCCAGTACTTC	CAAGQAQETQYF	TRBD1	TRBV10-3	TRBJ2-5	.
TGTGCCAGCAGTGCCTCTGGAAACACCATATATTTT	CASSASGNTIYF	.	TRBV12-3/TRBV12-4	TRBJ1-3	.
TGTGCCAGCAGATATGACGGGTACAATGAGCAGTTCTTC	CASRYDGYNEQFF	.	TRBV2	TRBJ2-1	.
TGTGCCAGCAGAGGGGGGGGAGACACAGATACGCAGTATTTT	CASRGGGDTDTQYF	.	TRBV4-2	TRBJ2-3	.
TGTGCCAGCAGTTACGGGACTAGCTACTATGAGCAGTTCTTC	CASSYGTSYYEQFF	TRBD2	TRBV6-5	TRBJ2-1	.
TGTGCCTGGAGTATTAGGACAGTCATTGAAGCTTTCTTT	CAWSIRTVIEAFF	.	TRBV30	TRBJ1-1	.
TGTGCCAGCAGGGAAACTAGTTCCCGGGGTGATACGCAGTATTTT	CASRETSSRGDTQYF	.	TRBV28	TRBJ2-3	once
TGTGCCAGCAGCTTAAATATAGCGGGAGGGGTCTCGAATGAGCAGTTCTTC	CASSLNIAGGVSNEQFF	TRBD2	TRBV7-2	TRBJ2-1	.
TGTGCCAGCAGCTCATCTCTCTCCTACGAGCAGTACTTC	CASSSSLSYEQYF	.	TRBV11-2	TRBJ2-7	.
TGTGCCAGCAGTCCTACTAGCGACTACAATGAGCAGTTCTTC	CASSPTSDYNEQFF	TRBD2	TRBV7-2	TRBJ2-1	.
TGTGCCAGCAGCTTAATGGCAGGGCCTCAAGAGACCCAGTACTTC	CASSLMAGPQETQYF	.	TRBV7-9	TRBJ2-5	.
TGTGCCACCAGCAGAGATGAGGAGCTAGCGGGACACGAGCAGTACTTC	CATSRDEELAGHEQYF	TRBD2	TRBV15	TRBJ2-7	.
TGTGCCAGCAGCATGACAGGGGTGACCGGGGAGCTGTTTTTT	CASSMTGVTGELFF	TRBD1	TRBV9	TRBJ2-2	.
TGTGCCAGCAGACTACAGAGATCCACAGATACGCAGTATTTT	CASRLQRSTDTQYF	.	TRBV6-5	TRBJ2-3	once
TGTGCCAGCACAAACTTCAACTATGGCTACACCTTC	CASTNFNYGYTF	.	TRBV28	TRBJ1-2	.
TGCGCCAGCAGTGGGTATTCTGACGAGCAGTACTTC	CASSGYSDEQYF	.	TRBV10-2	TRBJ2-7	.
TGTGCCAGCAGCTGGGCGGGAAGATGGACCGGGGAGCTGTTTTTT	CASSWAGRWTGELFF	.	TRBV7-9	TRBJ2-2	.
TGTGCCAGCAGCTTAAGGGGGGGGTACTACAATGAGCAGTTCTTC	CASSLRGGYYNEQFF	TRBD2	TRBV7-3	TRBJ2-1	.
TGTGCCAGCAGCACGCAACAGGGGGCCCAAGAGACCCAGTACTTC	CASSTQQGAQETQYF	TRBD1	TRBV5-4	TRBJ2-5	.
TGCGCCAGCAGGGGCTCCTACGAGCAGTACTTC	CASRGSYEQYF	.	TRBV10-2	TRBJ2-7	.
TGTGCCATCAGGGGGACAGCAAATTCACCCCTCCACTTT	CAIRGTANSPLHF	TRBD1	TRBV10-3	TRBJ1-6	once
TGTGCCAGCAGCTCACAGGGGGCGCTCGGCTACGAGCAGTACTTC	CASSSQGALGYEQYF	TRBD1	TRBV11-2	TRBJ2-7	.
TGTGCCAGTAGTAGCCCCGTGATCGGGACTGAAGCTTTCTTT	CASSSPVIGTEAFF	.	TRBV19	TRBJ1-1	few
TGTGCCAGCAGCTTGGGTCCAAGGGGCTACGAGCAGTACTTC	CASSLGPRGYEQYF	.	TRBV5-6	TRBJ2-7	.
TGTGCCAGCAGCCCACAGCTGCAAGAGACCCAGTACTTC	CASSPQLQETQYF	.	TRBV12-3/TRBV12-4	TRBJ2-5	.
TGCGCCAGCAGCCAAGGGCAGGGGGGCGGCACAGATACGCAGTATTTT	CASSQGQGGGTDTQYF	.	TRBV4-1	TRBJ2-3	.
TGTGCCTGGAAACGCGGGAGATCGGCAGATACGCAGTATTTT	CAWKRGRSADTQYF	TRBD2	TRBV30	TRBJ2-3	.
TGTGCCTGGACTGGCTCTGGGTACACCGGGGAGCTGTTTTTT	CAWTGSGYTGELFF	.	TRBV30	TRBJ2-2	once
TGTGCCAGCAGTGACATCTTCTCTGGAAACACCATATATTTT	CASSDIFSGNTIYF	.	TRBV6-6	TRBJ1-3	.